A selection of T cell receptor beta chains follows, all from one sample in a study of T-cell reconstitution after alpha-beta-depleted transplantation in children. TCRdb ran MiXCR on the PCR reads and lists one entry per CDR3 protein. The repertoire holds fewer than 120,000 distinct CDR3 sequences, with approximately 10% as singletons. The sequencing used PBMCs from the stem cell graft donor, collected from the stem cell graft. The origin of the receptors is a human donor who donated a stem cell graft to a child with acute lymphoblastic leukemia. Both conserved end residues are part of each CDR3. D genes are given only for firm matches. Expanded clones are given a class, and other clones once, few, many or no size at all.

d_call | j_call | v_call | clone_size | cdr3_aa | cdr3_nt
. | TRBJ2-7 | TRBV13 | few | CASSLEGRAHEQYF | TGTGCCAGCAGCTTAGAGGGCAGGGCGCACGAGCAGTACTTC
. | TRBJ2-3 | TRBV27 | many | CAGTDTQYF | TGTGCTGGGACAGATACGCAGTATTTT
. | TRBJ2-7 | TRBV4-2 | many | CASSQEGEDRYEQYF | TGTGCCAGCAGCCAAGAAGGTGAGGACCGCTACGAGCAGTACTTC
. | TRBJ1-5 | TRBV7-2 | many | CASSFVVDSNQPQHF | TGTGCCAGCAGCTTTGTGGTGGATAGCAATCAGCCCCAGCATTTT
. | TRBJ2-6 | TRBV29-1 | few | CSVEVRGPSAPGANGLTF | TGCAGCGTTGAAGTCAGGGGCCCGTCGGCTCCTGGGGCCAACGGCCTGACTTTC
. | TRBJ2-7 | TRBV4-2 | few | CASSQTTGTNYEQYF | TGTGCCAGCAGCCAAACTACCGGGACAAACTACGAGCAGTACTTC
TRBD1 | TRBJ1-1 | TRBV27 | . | CASSSNDRGQNTEAFF | TGTGCCAGCAGTTCCAATGACAGGGGGCAGAACACTGAAGCTTTCTTT
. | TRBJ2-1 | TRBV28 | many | CASSAPGQANEQFF | TGTGCCAGCAGTGCCCCGGGGCAGGCCAATGAGCAGTTCTTC
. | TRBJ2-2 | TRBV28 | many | CASSAGALTGELFF | TGTGCCAGCAGTGCAGGGGCCCTCACCGGGGAGCTGTTTTTT
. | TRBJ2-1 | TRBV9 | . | CASSGYRPNEQFF | TGTGCCAGCAGCGGATATCGCCCCAATGAGCAGTTCTTC
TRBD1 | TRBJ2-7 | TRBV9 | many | CASSLGQVGTYEQYF | TGTGCCAGCAGCCTTGGACAGGTCGGTACCTACGAGCAGTACTTC
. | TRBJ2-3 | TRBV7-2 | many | CASSFPDTDTQYF | TGTGCCAGCAGCTTCCCAGACACAGATACGCAGTATTTT
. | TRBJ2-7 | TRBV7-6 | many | CASTLGTEPTHEQYF | TGTGCCAGCACCTTGGGGACGGAACCTACTCACGAGCAGTACTTC
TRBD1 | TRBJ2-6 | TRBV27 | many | CASSPPTGPGANVLTF | TGTGCCAGCAGTCCCCCGACAGGGCCCGGGGCCAACGTCCTGACTTTC
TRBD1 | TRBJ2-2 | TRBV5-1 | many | CASTGTGRTNTGELFF | TGCGCCAGCACCGGGACAGGACGAACGAACACCGGGGAGCTGTTTTTT
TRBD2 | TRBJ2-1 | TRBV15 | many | CATSRDQGLAGLYNEQFF | TGTGCCACCAGCAGAGACCAAGGACTAGCGGGGCTCTACAATGAGCAGTTCTTC
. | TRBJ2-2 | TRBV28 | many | CASTPNTGELFF | TGTGCCAGCACCCCAAACACCGGGGAGCTGTTTTTT
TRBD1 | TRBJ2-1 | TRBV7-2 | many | CASSLAAGTGSYNEQFF | TGTGCCAGCAGCTTAGCGGCTGGGACAGGCAGCTACAATGAGCAGTTCTTC
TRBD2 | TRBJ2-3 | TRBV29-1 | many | CSVGLAGGTDTQYF | TGCAGCGTTGGGCTAGCGGGGGGCACAGATACGCAGTATTTT
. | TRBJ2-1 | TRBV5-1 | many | CASSVTTGVYNEQFF | TGCGCCAGCAGCGTCACCACGGGGGTCTACAATGAGCAGTTCTTC
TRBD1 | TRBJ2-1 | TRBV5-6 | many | CASSLGTGYNEQFF | TGTGCCAGCAGCTTAGGGACAGGGTACAATGAGCAGTTCTTC
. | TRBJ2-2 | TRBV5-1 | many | CASSPGLTTSNTGELFF | TGCGCCAGCAGCCCGGGACTCACAACTTCGAACACCGGGGAGCTGTTTTTT
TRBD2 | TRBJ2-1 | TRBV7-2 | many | CASSFSSLAGIRAEGEQFF | TGTGCCAGCAGCTTTAGTAGTCTAGCGGGAATAAGGGCCGAGGGTGAGCAGTTCTTC
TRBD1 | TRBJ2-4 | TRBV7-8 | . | CASSSRTGSVKNIQYF | TGTGCCAGCAGCTCCCGGACAGGGTCGGTCAAAAACATTCAGTACTTC
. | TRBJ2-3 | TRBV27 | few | CASSPDLTDTQYF | TGTGCCAGCAGTCCGGACCTCACAGATACGCAGTATTTT
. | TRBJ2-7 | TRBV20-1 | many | CSARDSAPSGTPREQYF | TGCAGTGCTAGAGATTCCGCCCCGTCGGGCACCCCTAGGGAGCAGTACTTC
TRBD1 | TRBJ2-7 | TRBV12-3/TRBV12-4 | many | CASSRDRGQYEQYF | TGTGCCAGCAGTCGGGACAGGGGGCAATACGAGCAGTACTTC
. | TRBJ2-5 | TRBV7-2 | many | CASSRGGVQETQYF | TGTGCCAGCAGCCGGGGTGGGGTCCAAGAGACCCAGTACTTC
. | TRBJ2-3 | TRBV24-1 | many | CATSDPQGRTDTQYF | TGTGCCACCAGTGATCCTCAGGGTCGCACAGATACGCAGTATTTT
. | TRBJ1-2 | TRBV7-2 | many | CASSLAGWGYTF | TGTGCCAGCAGCTTAGCCGGGTGGGGCTACACCTTC
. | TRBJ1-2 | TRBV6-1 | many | CASRGLAGRENYGYTF | TGTGCCAGCAGGGGGTTAGCCGGCAGGGAGAACTATGGCTACACCTTC
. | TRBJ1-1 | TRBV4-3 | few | CASSQGQGVNTEAFF | TGCGCCAGCAGCCAAGGTCAAGGAGTGAACACTGAAGCTTTCTTT
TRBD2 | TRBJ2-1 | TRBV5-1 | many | CASSLGRGLAGRNPPNEQFF | TGCGCCAGCAGCTTGGGTCGGGGACTAGCGGGGCGAAACCCCCCCAATGAGCAGTTCTTC
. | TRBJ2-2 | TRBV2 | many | CASSDSPQPTGELFF | TGTGCCAGCAGTGATAGCCCGCAACCCACGGGGGAGCTGTTTTTT
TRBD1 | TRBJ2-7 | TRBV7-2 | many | CASSNRGSPSYEQYF | TGTGCCAGCAGTAACAGGGGTTCCCCCTCCTACGAGCAGTACTTC
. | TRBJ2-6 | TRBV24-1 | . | CATSDRKSAGANVLTF | TGTGCCACCAGTGATCGGAAGTCGGCTGGGGCCAACGTCCTGACTTTC
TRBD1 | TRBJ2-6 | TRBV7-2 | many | CASSLAGTGGSLANVLTF | TGTGCCAGCAGCTTAGCGGGGACAGGGGGTTCCTTGGCCAACGTCCTGACTTTC
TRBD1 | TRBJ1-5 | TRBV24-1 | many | CATSGPDRELCSNQPQHF | TGTGCCACCAGTGGGCCGGACAGGGAGCTGTGTAGCAATCAGCCCCAGCATTTT
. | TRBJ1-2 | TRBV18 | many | CASSPLRDGYGYTF | TGTGCCAGCTCACCCCTCAGGGACGGCTATGGCTACACCTTC
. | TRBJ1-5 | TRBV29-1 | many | CSAAGQSNQPQHF | TGCAGCGCCGCGGGGCAGAGTAATCAGCCCCAGCATTTT